The subject of this entry is one T cell receptor (beta chain). The antigen is unknown. The germline CDR1 and CDR2 sequences are KGHSH and LQKENI. The CDR3 length is 18 residues. The V segment lost 3 bases and the J segment 0 bases; nucleotides outside the gene matches: 11. The sample is drawn from a study of persistence of HIV-infected CD4 T cells. Anti-CD3/anti-CD28 beads served as a nonspecific positive control stimulus. Responding CD4+ T cells were sorted by upregulation of both CD40 ligand and CD69. The immunoSEQ assay was version 4, run in survey mode. Assay: immunoSEQ multiplex PCR; the TCRdb copy retains only in-frame clones and omits some. Of 45,000 or so clones listed, about 85% are singletons.

The chain links TRBV18 to TRBJ2-7; 10 bases fit TRBD2. The sequences come from CD4+ T cells sorted from PBMCs after approximately 19-hour stimulation, collected from a patient who received antiretroviral therapy. The sequence was collected from an adult woman with HIV who was CMV-seropositive. CDR3 sequence reads: CASSPLASGGVSSYEQYF. The CDR3, as DNA: TGTGCCAGCTCACCGTTGGCTAGCGGGGGCGTCAGCTCCTACGAGCAGTACTTC.